This TCR beta chain was sequenced in a study of T cells in Graves' hyperthyroidism and ophthalmopathy. Overall study results and limits: The majority of expanded thyroid clonotypes above 0.001 also appeared in blood. From stable hyperthyroidism, ophthalmopathy was set apart by a 13 V-J model.

Concerning this clonotype itself: The antigen remains unidentified.

When ophthalmopathy did not progress within 18 months, Graves' hyperthyroidism was considered stable. Diagnostic decisions used clinical symptoms, serum thyroxine and TRAb, thyroid ultrasound and orbital computed tomography. The investigators amplified TCR beta CDR3 regions from RNA transcripts. The study used the HTBI primer set for a first-round RT-PCR of the TCR CDR3. Using its own MiXCR run on the multiplex PCR reads, TCRdb lists one record per CDR3 protein. The sample consists of 470,000 or so distinct CDR3 sequences, 20% of them appearing once. The clonotype was recovered from a man between 18 and 29 years old with Graves' hyperthyroidism. Specimen: blood.

CDR3 sequence: CSVATPVEAFF. CDR3 sequence (DNA): TGCAGCGTTGCTACCCCCGTTGAAGCTTTCTTT. The chain has TRBV29-1 and TRBJ1-1; D ambiguous. The germline gives CDR1 SQVTM, CDR2 ANQGSEA. V was cut by 4 bases and J by 7 bases, with 10 bases left in between. The CDR3 covers 11 residues.